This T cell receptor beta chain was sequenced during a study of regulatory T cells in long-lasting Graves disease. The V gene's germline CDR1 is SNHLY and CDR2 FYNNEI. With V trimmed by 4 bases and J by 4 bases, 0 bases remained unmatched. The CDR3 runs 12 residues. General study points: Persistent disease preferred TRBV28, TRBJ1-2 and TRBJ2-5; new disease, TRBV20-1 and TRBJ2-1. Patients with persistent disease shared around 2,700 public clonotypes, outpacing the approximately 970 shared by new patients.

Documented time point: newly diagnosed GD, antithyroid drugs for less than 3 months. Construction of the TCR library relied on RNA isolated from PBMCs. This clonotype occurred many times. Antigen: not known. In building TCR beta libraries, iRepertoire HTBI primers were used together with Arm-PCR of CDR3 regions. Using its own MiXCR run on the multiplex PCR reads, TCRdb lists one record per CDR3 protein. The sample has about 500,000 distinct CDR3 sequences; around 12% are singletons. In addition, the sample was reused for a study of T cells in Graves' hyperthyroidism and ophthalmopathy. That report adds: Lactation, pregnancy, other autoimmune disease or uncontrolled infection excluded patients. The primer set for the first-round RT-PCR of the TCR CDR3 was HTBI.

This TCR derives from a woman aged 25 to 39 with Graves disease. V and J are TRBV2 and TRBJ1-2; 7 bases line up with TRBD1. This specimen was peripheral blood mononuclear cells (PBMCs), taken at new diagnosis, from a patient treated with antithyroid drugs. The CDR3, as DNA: TGTGCCAGCAGTGGACAGGGCTATGGCTACACCTTC. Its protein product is CASSGQGYGYTF.